This T cell receptor beta chain was retrieved from a study of neoadjuvant anti-PD-1 for oral cavity cancer. Study details: Nivolumab at 3 mg/kg was mostly given biweekly, three to four doses, pre-surgery.

The ends were cut back, 0 bases at V and 9 bases at J, with 9 bases in the middle. Germline V gene lookup returns CDR1 SEHNR and CDR2 FQNEAQ (reference sequence). This CDR3 region has 13 residues. This clone was seen a few times. Its specificity is unknown. Patients had newly diagnosed, untreated stage II-IVA oral cavity squamous cell carcinoma. Study outcomes and limitations: Higher pretreatment blood Treg/Th17 ratios correlated with higher pretreatment blood and lower post-treatment tumor TCRbeta clonality.

TCRdb keeps only in-frame clones here, not all; method: immunoSEQ multiplex PCR. The sample lists around 14,000 clones; about 70% were seen once. The TCR was taken from a person aged 35-79 years with oral cavity squamous cell carcinoma. This chain joins TRBV7-9 and TRBJ2-4; possible D gene TRBD1, 5 bases. This specimen was PBMCs, taken before nivolumab (anti-PD-1) treatment. This CDR3 reads CASSLAFQGIQYF. DNA of the CDR3: TGTGCCAGCAGCTTAGCGTTCCAGGGCATTCAGTACTTC.